Below, 5 T cell receptor beta chains from the same sample are listed, as sequenced in a study of CD8+ T cells in alopecia areata. The sequencing template was cDNA reverse transcribed from extracted RNA. Sequencing was performed with immunoSEQ multiplex PCR; in TCRdb, only in-frame clones are kept and a portion is missing. Altogether fewer than 90,000 clones are present, 51% being singletons, with the ten largest covering roughly 5.6%. Material for sequencing was NKG2D-high CD8+ T cells sorted from blood. These receptors originate from a human donor with alopecia areata.

This chain connects TRBV7-9 to TRBJ2-7; D is unresolved. The CDR3 is 14 residues long. Between the trimmed V and J ends, which lost 2 bases and 6 bases, there was a span of 14 bases. In germline, CDR1 is SEHNR, CDR2 FQNEAQ (reference sequence). The CDR3 loop is CASSLTFQAAEQYF. Written as DNA, the CDR3 is TGTGCCAGCAGCTTAACATTCCAGGCTGCCGAGCAGTACTTC.

This clone was seen a handful of times. The chain has TRBV29-1 and TRBJ2-1, with 7 bases lining up with TRBD2. Germline V gene sequence: CDR1 SQVTM, CDR2 ANQGSEA. V lost 7 bases to trimming and J lost 0 bases; unmatched junction nucleotides: 6. The CDR3 runs to 14 residues. As DNA, the CDR3 is TGCAGCGCCGTAGCGGGTTTCTCCTACAATGAGCAGTTCTTC. This sequence encodes CSAVAGFSYNEQFF.

The V and J genes are TRBV25-1 and TRBJ2-7, with a tentative D call TRBD1 (6 bases). Germline lookup yields CDR1 MGHDK and CDR2 SYGVNS. CDR3 size: 11 residues. The V end lost 10 bases, the J end lost 5 bases, and 12 bases lay between the germline ends. The CDR3 reads CATQGPHEQYF. CDR3 coding DNA: TGTGCCACACAGGGTCCCCACGAGCAGTACTTC.

V is TRBV9 and J is TRBJ2-1; 7 bases fit TRBD2. The junction had 6 bases not matched to a gene; V was cut back by 0 bases and J by 6 bases. The length of the CDR3 is 15 residues. From germline, CDR1 is SGDLS and CDR2 YYNGEE. The CDR3 here is CASSVVGSGANEQFF. CDR3 in DNA: TGTGCCAGCAGCGTAGTCGGGAGCGGGGCCAATGAGCAGTTCTTC.

The rearrangement joins TRBV29-1 to TRBJ2-7, with TRBD2 identical over 10 bases. Germline V gives CDR1 SQVTM, CDR2 ANQGSEA. The junction had 3 bases not matched to a gene; V was cut back by 3 bases and J by 7 bases. The CDR3 is 12 amino acids. The DNA for the CDR3 is TGCAGCGTTGAGAGGACTAGCGGAGAGCAGTACTTC. Protein product: CSVERTSGEQYF.